Here is one T cell receptor beta chain with its context. It has no known antigen specificity. No much larger clonotype is one base removed from it; base qualities were not supplied. Trimming at the junction amounts to 8 bases on V and 9 bases on J, and the germline ends lie 20 bases apart. The CDR3, cysteine through phenylalanine, is 13 amino acids long. CDR3 DNA only is kept here, 39 bases in frame from base 1. CDR1 and CDR2 are read off the germline V gene (reference sequence) as GTSNPN and SVGIG. In the ViraFEST assay, PBMC were stimulated with viral peptide pools, and TCR sequencing was then used to find antigen-specific CD4+ T cell clonotypes based on their expansion. After more than nine days of culture, CD4+ T cells were isolated with the EasySep CD4+ T cell isolation kit. Convalescent patients had PCR-confirmed SARS-CoV-2 infection between March and December 2020, before Alpha, Beta and Delta variants emerged in the United States. Each participant received two doses of an mRNA SARS-CoV-2 vaccine, either BNT162b2 or mRNA-1273. Each well held around 2 million PBMC cultured in IMDM containing approximately 5% human AB serum, 10 IU/ml IL-2 and gentamicin, along with around 11 ug/ml peptides. Half of the culture medium was replaced with fresh IL-2-containing medium on days 3 and 7. Unless noted otherwise, every peptide stimulation condition was cultured in triplicate wells. Using Ficoll-Paque Plus gradient centrifugation, PBMC were separated from whole blood and then either used fresh or cryopreserved at -140C. Overlapping peptide pools spanned the spike proteins of SARS-CoV-2 and the common cold coronaviruses HCoV-NL63, HCoV-OC43 and HCoV-229E. Genomic DNA was extracted from cultured CD4+ T cells with the QIAamp micro DNA kit.

The data belong to a study of vaccination effects on CD4 cells after COVID-19 (dated by TCRdb to the early 2020s). Regarding the research as a whole: After vaccination, three convalescent patients were sampled both early (day +14) and late (day +241, +227, +161 respectively). Across the study, the median time from the second dose to post-vaccine sampling was 72 days (range 14 to 241). The study compared SARS-CoV-2 spike-specific CD4+ TCR repertoires before and after mRNA vaccination in COVID-19 convalescent patients and infection-naive vaccine recipients. The full study included 9 to 10 COVID-19 convalescent patients and several SARS-CoV-2-naive healthy vaccine recipients. In the study, cultures from other donors were sequenced using the Oncomine TCR Beta short-read assay on an Illumina iSeq 100. Results the study describes overall, beyond this receptor: Clones induced by infection and clones induced by vaccination both contracted markedly at late timepoints after vaccination, which fits with T cell responses waning over time. The study was limited by a small number of convalescent patients, and early post-infection timepoints were lacking. In convalescent patients, the post-vaccine spike-reactive repertoire was composed mainly of new vaccine-induced clones that were largely distinct from infection-induced clones.

The method behind the library was the immunoSEQ multiplex PCR assay. DNA from the cultured, isolated CD4+ T cells was subjected to TCR beta CDR3 sequencing. As for the authors' bioinformatics: Non-productive TCR sequences were removed, reads were trimmed to the CDR3 region, and CDR3s of at least 7 amino acids were retained. The MANAFEST web app was used to pick out antigen-specific clonotypes by comparing their expansion in peptide wells with that in reference cultures. To be called positive, a clone needed expansion at FDR<0.05 compared with the reference and with all other wells, an odds ratio greater than 5, and a frequency greater than 0.1% in two replicate wells. Cross-reactive clonotypes were defined as significantly expanded in SARS-CoV-2 spike wells and in at least one common cold coronavirus spike condition. CDR3 similarity was assessed by Levenshtein distance with the stringdist R package, and unrooted trees were built with ape in R 3.6.1. The table comes from immuneACCESS by way of TCRdb, which keeps in-frame sequences with V and J called. Part of the clones is missing from these tables; in studies checked, under half for an unresolved V gene and the rest for unknown reasons. The V and J calls and clone size are taken from that table; D and trimming were inferred from the DNA. The sample has more than 15,000 clones on record, over 60% of them singletons. The top ten clones comprise approximately 21% of the sample.

The chain is assembled from TRBV30 and TRBJ2-1; the D gene is perhaps TRBD2, from 5 matching bases. The source is a human donor who had a prior SARS-CoV-2 infection. Sample: CD4+ T cells from PBMCs cultured with SARS-CoV-2 spike peptides, taken after COVID-19 vaccination. The cell subset or site label for this specimen denotes: SARS-CoV-2 spike overlapping peptide pool stimulation. Read as DNA, the sequence is TGTGCCGCCTGGAGTGGCGGGCTAGGTGAGCAGTTCTTC. It is translated as CAAWSGGLGEQFF. Joined to the reference TRBV30 and TRBJ2-1 proteins, this CDR3 gives the full variable domain: SQTIHQWPATLVQPVGSPLSLECTVEGTSNPNLYWYRQAAGRGLQLLFYSVGIGQISSEVPQNLSASRPQDRQFILSSKKLLLSDSGFYLCAAWSGGLGEQFFGPGTRLTVL.